Following are 10 T cell receptor beta chains from one sample sequenced in a study of T-cell reconstitution after alpha-beta-depleted transplantation in children. Preparation of the TCRbeta library was carried out with unique molecular identifiers. TCRdb itself ran the PCR reads through MiXCR, one entry per CDR3 protein. The table has under 300,000 distinct CDR3 sequences, approximately 9.8% seen once. Sequenced material: PBMCs from the stem cell graft donor, taken from the stem cell graft. These TCRs come from a human donor who donated a stem cell graft to a child with SCID.

Only a few counts were recorded for this clonotype. The rearrangement joins TRBV7-2 to TRBJ2-1; perhaps TRBD1 as D (6 bases). The germline CDR1 and CDR2 sequences are SGHTA and FQGNSA. Between the trimmed V and J ends, which lost 3 bases and 7 bases, there was a span of 13 bases. CDR3 size: 14 residues. CDR3 DNA: TGTGCCAGCAGCTTTCCGGGACACTCTAATGAGCAGTTCTTC. As protein: CASSFPGHSNEQFF. Filled out from reference TRBV7-2 and TRBJ2-1, the complete variable domain reads GAGVSQSPSNKVTEKGKDVELRCDPISGHTALYWYRQSLGQGLEFLIYFQGNSAPDKSGLPSDRFSAERTGGSVSTLTIQRTQQEDSAVYLCASSFPGHSNEQFFGPGTRLTVL.

Ten or more counts support this clonotype. The genes are TRBV11-1 and TRBJ2-7, with unresolved D. The CDR3 is 13 amino acids. Trimming removed 2 bases from V and 1 base from J, with 6 bases in between. Germline V gives CDR1 SGHAT, CDR2 FQDESV (reference sequence). Here the CDR3 reads CASSLLNSYEQYF. CDR3 nucleotide sequence: TGTGCCAGCAGCTTATTGAATTCCTACGAGCAGTACTTC.

This clonotype was seen ten or more times. The chain links TRBV18 to TRBJ2-7, with D hard to call. Germline V lookup: CDR1 KGHSH, CDR2 LQKENI. The length of the CDR3 is 15 residues. V was pared by 2 bases and J by 1 base, with 12 bases between. CDR3 sequence reads: CASSPGQALSYEQYF. The CDR3 DNA reads as TGTGCCAGCTCACCAGGGCAGGCACTTTCCTACGAGCAGTACTTC.

This clonotype was observed at least ten times. V and J are TRBV20-1 and TRBJ2-3; 7 nucleotides align to TRBD2. CDR3 size: 16 residues. Germline values: CDR1 DFQATT, CDR2 SNEGSKA (reference sequence). Losses at the gene ends were 3 bases for V and 0 bases for J; bases not matched to a gene: 9. The CDR3 loop reads CSASEVASGSTDTQYF. The CDR3 DNA is TGCAGTGCTAGCGAGGTTGCTAGCGGCAGCACAGATACGCAGTATTTT.

This clonotype was seen many times. V gene TRBV18 combines with J gene TRBJ1-1, with a weak D call TRBD1 (6 bases). CDR1 and CDR2 (germline): KGHSH, LQKENI. The CDR3 has 14 amino acids. V shed 3 bases and J shed 0 bases, with 8 bases lying between them. The CDR3 coding sequence is TGTGCCAGCTCACCGGGGGGCATGAACACTGAAGCTTTCTTT. The encoded protein is CASSPGGMNTEAFF.

Many counts were recorded for this clonotype. The CDR3 sequence is CASSPPGLAGGAVEQFF. The CDR3 DNA reads TGTGCCAGCAGTCCCCCGGGACTAGCGGGGGGAGCGGTTGAGCAGTTCTTC. This chain links TRBV12-3 or TRBV12-4 with TRBJ2-1; 15 nucleotides agree with TRBD2. The V segment lost 5 bases and the J segment 9 bases; nucleotides outside the gene matches: 11. The CDR3 runs to 17 residues.

The chain uses TRBV3-1 and TRBJ1-3; a weak D match, TRBD1 (6 bases). This CDR3 has 17 residues. CDR1 LGHDT and CDR2 YNNKEL come from the germline V gene (reference sequence). Trimming stripped 2 bases from V and 0 bases from J, with 14 bases between. The CDR3, as DNA: TGTGCCAGCAGCCAACCCGGACAGACGATCTCTGGAAACACCATATATTTT. Its translation is CASSQPGQTISGNTIYF.

This clonotype was counted ten times or more. The chain couples TRBV11-1 to TRBJ1-1; D gene unclear. Trimming removed 3 bases at V and 4 bases at J, with 12 bases between. The CDR3 is 14 residues long. The germline V gene has CDR1 SGHAT and CDR2 FQDESV (reference sequence). The CDR3 spells CASSLGTAFTEAFF. The CDR3 DNA follows: TGTGCCAGCAGCTTGGGAACAGCCTTCACTGAAGCTTTCTTT. Together with reference TRBV11-1 and TRBJ1-1, the CDR3 gives the full variable domain: EAEVAQSPRYKITEKSQAVAFWCDPISGHATLYWYRQILGQGPELLVQFQDESVVDDSQLPKDRFSAERLKGVDSTLKIQPAELGDSAMYLCASSLGTAFTEAFFGQGTRLTVV.

This clonotype has at least ten counts. The gene calls are TRBV7-2 and TRBJ2-3, with 9 bases fitting TRBD1. The V segment lost 5 bases and the J segment 7 bases; nucleotides outside the gene matches: 13. The CDR3 has 16 amino acids. Germline V lookup: CDR1 SGHTA, CDR2 FQGNSA. The CDR3 coding sequence is TGTGCCAGCAGCCCCCAGACAGGGGGTGAGGGTAATACGCAGTATTTT. Encoded protein: CASSPQTGGEGNTQYF.

This clonotype was observed a handful of times. The rearrangement links TRBV7-9 to TRBJ1-1; no clear D. The CDR3 runs 13 residues. From germline, CDR1 is SEHNR and CDR2 FQNEAQ (reference sequence). Trimming took off 8 bases at V and 1 base at J, with 11 bases between the two ends. In DNA form, the CDR3 reads TGTGCCAGCCGAGAGACGGGGAACACTGAAGCTTTCTTT. This gives the protein CASRETGNTEAFF.